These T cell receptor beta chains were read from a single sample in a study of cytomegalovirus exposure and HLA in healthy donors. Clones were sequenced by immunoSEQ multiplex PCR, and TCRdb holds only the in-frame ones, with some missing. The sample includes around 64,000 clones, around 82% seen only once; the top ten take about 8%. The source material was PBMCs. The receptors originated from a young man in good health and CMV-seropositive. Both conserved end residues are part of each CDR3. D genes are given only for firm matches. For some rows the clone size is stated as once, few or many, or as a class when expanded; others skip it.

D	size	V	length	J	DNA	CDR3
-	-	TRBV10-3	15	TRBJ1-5	TGTGCCATCAGTGAGAGAGGAGATAGCAATCAGCCCCAGCATTTT	CAISERGDSNQPQHF
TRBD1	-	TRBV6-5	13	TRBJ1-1	TGTGCCAGCAGTACAGGGGTAAGCACTGAAGCTTTCTTT	CASSTGVSTEAFF
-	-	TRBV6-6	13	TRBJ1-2	TGTGCCAGCTGGCAGGGAGGTTTCCGGGGCTACACCTTC	CASWQGGFRGYTF
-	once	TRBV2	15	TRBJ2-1	TGTGCCAGCAGTTCTAGCGAGGGCTCCTACAATGAGCAGTTCTTC	CASSSSEGSYNEQFF
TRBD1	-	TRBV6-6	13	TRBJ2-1	TGTGCCAGCAGTTACACGACAGGGGATGAGCAGTTCTTC	CASSYTTGDEQFF
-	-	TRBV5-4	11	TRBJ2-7	TGTGCCAGCAGCCTGGACGGTCCACAGTACTTC	CASSLDGPQYF
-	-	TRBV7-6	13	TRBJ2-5	TGTGCCAGCAGCTTAGTGTTTCGAGAGACCCAGTACTTC	CASSLVFRETQYF
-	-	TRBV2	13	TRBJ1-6	TGTGCCAGCACGGACCAGGACAAGTCACCCCTCCACTTT	CASTDQDKSPLHF
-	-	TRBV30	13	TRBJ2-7	TGTGCCTGGAGCACCGGGACCCAGGGGGAGCAGTACTTC	CAWSTGTQGEQYF
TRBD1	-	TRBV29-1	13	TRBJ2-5	TGCAGCGTGCCTGGACAGGGCAGAGAGACCCAGTACTTC	CSVPGQGRETQYF
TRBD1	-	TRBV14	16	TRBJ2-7	TGTGCCAGCAGCCAAGGGCCGGGACAGGGGTTAAACGAGCAGTACTTC	CASSQGPGQGLNEQYF
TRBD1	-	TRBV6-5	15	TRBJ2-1	TGTGCCAGCAGCACGGGGACAGGGACCTACAATGAGCAGTTCTTC	CASSTGTGTYNEQFF
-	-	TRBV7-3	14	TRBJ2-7	TGTGCCAGCAGCCAACAGCCAGGGGCGGCCGAGCAGTACTTC	CASSQQPGAAEQYF
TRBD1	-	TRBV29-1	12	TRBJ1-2	TGCAGCGTTGACGGGACAGGGGATGGCTACACCTTC	CSVDGTGDGYTF
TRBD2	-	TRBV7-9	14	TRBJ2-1	TGTGCCAGCAGCTTATGGACAGAAGCGGGGGAGCGTTTCTTC	CASSLWTEAGERFF
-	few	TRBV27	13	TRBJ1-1	TGTGCCAGCAGTAGCGCGAGAAACACTGAAGCTTTCTTT	CASSSARNTEAFF
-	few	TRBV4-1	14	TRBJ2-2	TGCGCCAGCAGCCAAAATCTAAACACCGGGGAGCTGTTTTTT	CASSQNLNTGELFF